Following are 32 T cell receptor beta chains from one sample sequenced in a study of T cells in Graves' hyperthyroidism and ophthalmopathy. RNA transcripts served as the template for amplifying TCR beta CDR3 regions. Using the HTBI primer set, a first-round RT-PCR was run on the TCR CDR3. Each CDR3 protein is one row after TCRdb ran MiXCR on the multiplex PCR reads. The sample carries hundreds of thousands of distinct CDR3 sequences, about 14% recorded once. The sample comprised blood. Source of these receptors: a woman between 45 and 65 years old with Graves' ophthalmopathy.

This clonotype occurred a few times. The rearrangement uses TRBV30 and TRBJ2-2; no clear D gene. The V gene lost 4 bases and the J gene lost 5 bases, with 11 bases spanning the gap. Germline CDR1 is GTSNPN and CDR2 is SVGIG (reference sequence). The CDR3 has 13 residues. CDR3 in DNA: TGTGCCTGGACCTGGGAAGTAACCGGGGAGCTGTTTTTT. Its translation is CAWTWEVTGELFF.

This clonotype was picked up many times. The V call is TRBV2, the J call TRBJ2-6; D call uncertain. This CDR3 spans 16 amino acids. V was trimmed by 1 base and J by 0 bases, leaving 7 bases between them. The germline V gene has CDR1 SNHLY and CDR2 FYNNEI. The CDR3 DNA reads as TGTGCCAGCAGTGAAGGGATAATCTCTGGGGCCAACGTCCTGACTTTC. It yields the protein CASSEGIISGANVLTF.

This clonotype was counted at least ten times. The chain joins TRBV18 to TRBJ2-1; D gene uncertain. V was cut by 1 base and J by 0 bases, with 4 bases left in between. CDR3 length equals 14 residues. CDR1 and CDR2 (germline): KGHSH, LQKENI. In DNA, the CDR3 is TGTGCCAGCTCACCACAGAGCTCCTACAATGAGCAGTTCTTC. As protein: CASSPQSSYNEQFF. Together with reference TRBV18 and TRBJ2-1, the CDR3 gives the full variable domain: NAGVMQNPRHLVRRRGQEARLRCSPMKGHSHVYWYRQLPEEGLKFMVYLQKENIIDESGMPKERFSAEFPKEGPSILRIQQVVRGDSAAYFCASSPQSSYNEQFFGPGTRLTVL.

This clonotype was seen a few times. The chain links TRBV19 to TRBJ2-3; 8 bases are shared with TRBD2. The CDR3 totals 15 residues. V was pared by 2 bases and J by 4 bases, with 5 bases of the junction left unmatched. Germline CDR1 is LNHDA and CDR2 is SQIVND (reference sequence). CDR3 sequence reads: CASSISSGTADTQYF. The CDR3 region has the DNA TGTGCCAGTAGTATAAGTAGCGGGACCGCAGATACGCAGTATTTT. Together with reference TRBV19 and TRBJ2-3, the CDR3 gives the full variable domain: DGGITQSPKYLFRKEGQNVTLSCEQNLNHDAMYWYRQDPGQGLRLIYYSQIVNDFQKGDIAEGYSVSREKKESFPLTVTSAQKNPTAFYLCASSISSGTADTQYFGPGTRLTVL.

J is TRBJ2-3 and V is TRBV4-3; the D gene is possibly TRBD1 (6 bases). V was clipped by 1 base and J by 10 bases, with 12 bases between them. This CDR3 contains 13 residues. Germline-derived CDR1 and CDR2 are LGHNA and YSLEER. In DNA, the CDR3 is TGCGCCAGCAGCCAAGCCGTACAGGGCCCGCAGTATTTT. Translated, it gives CASSQAVQGPQYF.

Written as DNA, the CDR3 is TGTGCCACCAGCAGATCTGGGGGGAACACTGAAGCTTTCTTT. Translation gives CATSRSGGNTEAFF. The V and J genes are TRBV15 and TRBJ1-1, with D possibly matching TRBD1 (5 bases). The germline V gene encodes CDR1 LNHNV and CDR2 YYDKDF (reference sequence). Trimming took off 2 bases at V and 1 base at J, with 8 bases between the two ends. CDR3 size: 14 residues.

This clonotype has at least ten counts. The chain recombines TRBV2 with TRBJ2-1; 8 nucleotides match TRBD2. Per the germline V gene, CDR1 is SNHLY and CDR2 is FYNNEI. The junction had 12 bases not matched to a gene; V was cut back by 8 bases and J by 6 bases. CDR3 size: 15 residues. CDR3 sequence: CASPLLSGTGNEQFF. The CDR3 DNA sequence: TGTGCCAGCCCGCTTCTTAGCGGGACGGGCAATGAGCAGTTCTTC. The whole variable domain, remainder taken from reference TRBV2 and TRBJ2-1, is EPEVTQTPSHQVTQMGQEVILRCVPISNHLYFYWYRQILGQKVEFLVSFYNNEISEKSEIFDDQFSVERPDGSNFTLKIRSTKLEDSAMYFCASPLLSGTGNEQFFGPGTRLTVL.

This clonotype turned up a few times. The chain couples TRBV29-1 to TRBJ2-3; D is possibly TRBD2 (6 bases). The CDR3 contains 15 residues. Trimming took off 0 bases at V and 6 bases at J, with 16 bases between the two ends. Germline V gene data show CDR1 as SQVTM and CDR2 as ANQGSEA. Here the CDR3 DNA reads TGCAGCGTTGAAGATGAGGGAGGAGGTTTGGATACGCAGTATTTT. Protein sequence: CSVEDEGGGLDTQYF.

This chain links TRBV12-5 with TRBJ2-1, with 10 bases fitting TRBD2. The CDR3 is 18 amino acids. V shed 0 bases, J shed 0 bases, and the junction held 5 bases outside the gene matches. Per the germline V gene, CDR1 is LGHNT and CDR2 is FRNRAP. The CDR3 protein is CASGLVRASGSSYNEQFF. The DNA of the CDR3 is TGTGCTAGTGGTTTGGTACGGGCTAGCGGGAGCTCCTACAATGAGCAGTTCTTC.

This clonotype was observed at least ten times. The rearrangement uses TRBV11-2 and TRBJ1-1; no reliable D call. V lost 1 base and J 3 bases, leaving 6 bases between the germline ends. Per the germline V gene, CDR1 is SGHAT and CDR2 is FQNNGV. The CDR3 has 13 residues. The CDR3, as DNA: TGTGCCAGCAGCTTAGGGGAGTACACTGAAGCTTTCTTT. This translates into CASSLGEYTEAFF.

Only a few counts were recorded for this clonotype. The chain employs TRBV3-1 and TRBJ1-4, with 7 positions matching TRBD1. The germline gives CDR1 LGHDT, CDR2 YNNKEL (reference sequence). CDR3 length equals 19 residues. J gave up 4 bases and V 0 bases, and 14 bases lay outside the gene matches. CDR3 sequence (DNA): TGTGCCAGCAGCCAAGATCTAACCGGGACAGCTTCCTTTAATGAAAAACTGTTTTTT. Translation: CASSQDLTGTASFNEKLFF.

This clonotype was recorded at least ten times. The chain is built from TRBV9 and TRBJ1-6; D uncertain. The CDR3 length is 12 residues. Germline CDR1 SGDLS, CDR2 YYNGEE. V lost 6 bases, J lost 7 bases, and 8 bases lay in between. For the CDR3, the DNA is TGTGCCAGCACAAGCCCCAATTCACCCCTCCACTTT. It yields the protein CASTSPNSPLHF.

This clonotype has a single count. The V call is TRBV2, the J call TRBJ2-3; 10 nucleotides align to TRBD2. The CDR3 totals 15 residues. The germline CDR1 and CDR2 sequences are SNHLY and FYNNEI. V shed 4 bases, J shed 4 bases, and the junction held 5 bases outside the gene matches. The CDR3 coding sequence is TGTGCCAGCAGTGGGCTAGCGGGGGTTGCAGATACGCAGTATTTT. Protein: CASSGLAGVADTQYF.

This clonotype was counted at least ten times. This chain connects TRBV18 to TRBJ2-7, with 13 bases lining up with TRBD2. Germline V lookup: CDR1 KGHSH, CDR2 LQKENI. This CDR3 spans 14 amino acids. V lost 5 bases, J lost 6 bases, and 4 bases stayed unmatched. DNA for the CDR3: TGTGCCAGCTCATCAGGACTAGCGGGAGTCGAGCAGTACTTC. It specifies CASSSGLAGVEQYF.

CDR3 sequence: CASTPVEASTDTQYF. The CDR3 DNA reads TGTGCCAGCACCCCTGTGGAAGCGAGCACAGATACGCAGTATTTT. This chain uses TRBV28 with TRBJ2-3, with D unresolved. The germline gives CDR1 MDHEN, CDR2 SYDVKM. V was clipped by 7 bases and J by 0 bases, with 14 bases between them. CDR3 size: 15 residues.

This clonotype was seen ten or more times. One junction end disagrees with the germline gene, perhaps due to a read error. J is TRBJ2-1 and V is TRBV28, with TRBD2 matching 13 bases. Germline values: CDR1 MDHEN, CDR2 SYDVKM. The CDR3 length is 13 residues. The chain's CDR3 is CASSITPGTSGIF. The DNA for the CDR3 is TGTGCCAGCAGTATTACTCCCGGGACTAGCGGGATCTTC.

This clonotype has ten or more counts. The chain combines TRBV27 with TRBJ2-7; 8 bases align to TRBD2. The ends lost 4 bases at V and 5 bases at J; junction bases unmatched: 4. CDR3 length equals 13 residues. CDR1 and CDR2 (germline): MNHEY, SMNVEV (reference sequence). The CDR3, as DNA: TGTGCCAGCAGTTCGGGACTAGTTAACGAGCAGTACTTC. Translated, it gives CASSSGLVNEQYF.

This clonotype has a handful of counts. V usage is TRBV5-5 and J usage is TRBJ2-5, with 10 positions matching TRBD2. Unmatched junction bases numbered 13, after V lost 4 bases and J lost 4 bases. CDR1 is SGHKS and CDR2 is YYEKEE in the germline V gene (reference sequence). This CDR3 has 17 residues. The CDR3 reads CASSLAASGRARETQYF. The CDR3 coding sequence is TGTGCCAGCAGCCTGGCGGCGAGCGGGAGGGCCCGAGAGACCCAGTACTTC.

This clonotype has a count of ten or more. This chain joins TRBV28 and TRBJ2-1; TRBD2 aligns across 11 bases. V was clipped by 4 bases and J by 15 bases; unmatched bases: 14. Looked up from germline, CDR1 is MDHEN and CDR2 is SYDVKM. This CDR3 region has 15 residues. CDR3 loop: CASSSLAGGPGWTFF. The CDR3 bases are TGTGCCAGCAGTTCTTTAGCGGGAGGGCCCGGATGGACGTTCTTC.

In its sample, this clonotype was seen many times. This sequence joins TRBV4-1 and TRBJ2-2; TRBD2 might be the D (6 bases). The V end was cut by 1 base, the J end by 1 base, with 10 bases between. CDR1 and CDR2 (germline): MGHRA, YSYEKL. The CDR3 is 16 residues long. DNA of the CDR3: TGCGCCAGCAGCCAAGTGGCGGGACTGAACACCGGGGAGCTGTTTTTT. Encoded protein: CASSQVAGLNTGELFF.

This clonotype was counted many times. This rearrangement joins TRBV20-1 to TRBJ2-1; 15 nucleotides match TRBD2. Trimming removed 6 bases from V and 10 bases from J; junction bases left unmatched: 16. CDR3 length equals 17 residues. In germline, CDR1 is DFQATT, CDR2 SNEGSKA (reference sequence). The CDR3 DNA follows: TGCAGTGCACTGGGACTAGCGGGAGGTCTCGCGACGAACGAGCAGTTCTTC. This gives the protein CSALGLAGGLATNEQFF.

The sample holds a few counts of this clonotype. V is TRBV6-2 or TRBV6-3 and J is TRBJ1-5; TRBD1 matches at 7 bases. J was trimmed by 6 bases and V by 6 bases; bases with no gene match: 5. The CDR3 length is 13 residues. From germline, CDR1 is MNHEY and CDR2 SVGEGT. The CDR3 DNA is TGTGCCAGCAGACGACAGGGAATTCAGCCCCAGCATTTT. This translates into CASRRQGIQPQHF.

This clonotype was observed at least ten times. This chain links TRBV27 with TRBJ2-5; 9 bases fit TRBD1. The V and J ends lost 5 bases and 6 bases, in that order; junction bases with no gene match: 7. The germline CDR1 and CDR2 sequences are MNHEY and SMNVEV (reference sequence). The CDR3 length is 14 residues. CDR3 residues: CASSHGTGLKTQYF. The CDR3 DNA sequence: TGTGCCAGCAGTCACGGGACAGGGTTGAAGACCCAGTACTTC.

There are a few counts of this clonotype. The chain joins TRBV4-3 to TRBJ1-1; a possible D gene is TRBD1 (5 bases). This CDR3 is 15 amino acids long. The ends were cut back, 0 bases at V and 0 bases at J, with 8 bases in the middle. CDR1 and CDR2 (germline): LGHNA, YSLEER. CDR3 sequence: CASSQDNRLNTEAFF. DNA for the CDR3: TGCGCCAGCAGCCAAGACAACAGGCTGAACACTGAAGCTTTCTTT.

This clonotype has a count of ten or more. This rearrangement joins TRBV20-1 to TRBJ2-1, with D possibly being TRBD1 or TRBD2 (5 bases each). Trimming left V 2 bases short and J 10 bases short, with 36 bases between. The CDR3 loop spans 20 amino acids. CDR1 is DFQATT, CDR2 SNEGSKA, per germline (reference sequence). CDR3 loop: CSARFLNRDPPPPYLTEQFF. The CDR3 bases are TGCAGTGCTAGATTTCTGAACCGGGACCCGCCGCCACCCTATCTAACGGAGCAGTTCTTC.

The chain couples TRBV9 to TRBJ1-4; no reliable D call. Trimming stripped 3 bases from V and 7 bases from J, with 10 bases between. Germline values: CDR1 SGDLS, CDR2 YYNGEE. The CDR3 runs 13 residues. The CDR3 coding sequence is TGTGCCAGCAGCGCGACGTTTGGTGAAAAACTGTTTTTT. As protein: CASSATFGEKLFF.

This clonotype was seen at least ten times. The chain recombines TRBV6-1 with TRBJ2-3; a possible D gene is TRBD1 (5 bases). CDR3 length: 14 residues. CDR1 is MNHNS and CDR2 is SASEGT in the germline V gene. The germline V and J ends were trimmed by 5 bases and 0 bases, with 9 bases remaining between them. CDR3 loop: CASSPGASTDTQYF. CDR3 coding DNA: TGTGCCAGCAGTCCTGGGGCTAGCACAGATACGCAGTATTTT.

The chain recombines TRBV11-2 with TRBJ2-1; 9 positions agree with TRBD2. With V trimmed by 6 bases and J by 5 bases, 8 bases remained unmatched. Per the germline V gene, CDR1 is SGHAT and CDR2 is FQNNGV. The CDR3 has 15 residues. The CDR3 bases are TGTGCCAGCAGACCAATAGCGGGAGCGAACAATGAGCAGTTCTTC. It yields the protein CASRPIAGANNEQFF.

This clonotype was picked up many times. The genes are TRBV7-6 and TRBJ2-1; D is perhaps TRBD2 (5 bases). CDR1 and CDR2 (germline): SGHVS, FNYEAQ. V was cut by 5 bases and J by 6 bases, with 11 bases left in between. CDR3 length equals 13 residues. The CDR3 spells CASSRLRVNEQFF. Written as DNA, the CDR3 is TGTGCCAGCAGCCGCCTGAGGGTCAATGAGCAGTTCTTC. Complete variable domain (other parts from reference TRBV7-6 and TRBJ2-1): GAGVSQSPRYKVTKRGQDVALRCDPISGHVSLYWYRQALGQGPEFLTYFNYEAQQDKSGLPNDRFSAERPEGSISTLTIQRTEQRDSAMYRCASSRLRVNEQFFGPGTRLTVL.

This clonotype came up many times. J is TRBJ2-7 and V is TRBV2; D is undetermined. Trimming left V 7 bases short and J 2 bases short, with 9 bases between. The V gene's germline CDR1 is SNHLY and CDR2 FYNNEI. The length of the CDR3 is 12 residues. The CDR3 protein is CASKVPAYEQYF. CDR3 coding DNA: TGTGCCAGCAAGGTCCCCGCCTACGAGCAGTACTTC.

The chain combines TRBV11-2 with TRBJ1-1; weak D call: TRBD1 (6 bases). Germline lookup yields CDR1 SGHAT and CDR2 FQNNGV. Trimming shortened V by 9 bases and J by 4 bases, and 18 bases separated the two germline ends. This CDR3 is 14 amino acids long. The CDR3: CASIDRQALTEAFF. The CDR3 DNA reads TGTGCCAGTATCGATAGACAGGCCCTCACTGAAGCTTTCTTT.

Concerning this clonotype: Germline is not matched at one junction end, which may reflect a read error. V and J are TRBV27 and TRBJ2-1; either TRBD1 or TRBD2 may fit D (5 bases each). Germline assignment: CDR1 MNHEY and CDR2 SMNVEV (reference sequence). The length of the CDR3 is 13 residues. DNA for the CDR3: TGTGCCAGCAGTTTGAGGGGCCGGAATGAGCAGCTCTTC. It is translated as CASSLRGRNEQLF.